These 11 T cell receptor beta chains came from one sample sequenced in a study of identical twins. Each CDR3 protein is one row after TCRdb ran MiXCR on the 5' RACE reads. The data contain approximately 220,000 distinct CDR3 sequences, 7.5% of them singletons. This sample also belongs to another study, concerning yellow fever vaccine responses in identical twins.

The sequenced sample was memory (CD45RO+) T cells sorted from blood. These receptors all stem from a woman in her late teens or twenties in good health.

This clonotype was detected many times. The chain employs TRBV12-3 or TRBV12-4 and TRBJ2-7; the D gene is possibly TRBD2 (6 bases). The V gene lost 3 bases and the J gene lost 1 base, with 13 bases spanning the gap. The CDR3 covers 15 residues. The CDR3 nucleotides are TGTGCCAGCAGTTTTCTTGGCGGGATATCCTACGAGCAGTACTTC. It encodes CASSFLGGISYEQYF.

This rearrangement joins TRBV3-1 to TRBJ2-3; the match to TRBD2 covers 9 bases. The germline CDR1 and CDR2 sequences are LGHDT and YNNKEL (reference sequence). V lost 4 bases, J lost 4 bases, and 12 bases stayed unmatched. The CDR3 totals 17 residues. The CDR3 nucleotides are TGTGCCAGCAGCCCACTAGGACTAGCGATGGGCGCAGATACGCAGTATTTT. It encodes CASSPLGLAMGADTQYF.

This clonotype was seen only a few times. The V and J genes are TRBV6-1 and TRBJ2-7; 7 bases agree with TRBD1. The CDR3 runs 16 residues. V dropped 7 bases and J dropped 2; count of bases not matched to a gene: 14. Germline V lookup: CDR1 MNHNS, CDR2 SASEGT. The CDR3 coding sequence is TGTGCCAGCAAAATAGGGCAGGGGGACGGGGCCTACGAGCAGTACTTC. Translating it yields CASKIGQGDGAYEQYF.

This clonotype was seen only a few times. The V gene is TRBV2, the J gene TRBJ2-1; TRBD2 is a possible D gene (6 bases). Trimming removed 8 bases from V and 5 bases from J, with 16 bases in between. The CDR3 has 14 residues. Germline V CDR1 and CDR2: SNHLY, FYNNEI. The DNA for the CDR3 is TGTGCCAGCGCCACGCGGGGACTGGACAATGAGCAGTTCTTC. Translation: CASATRGLDNEQFF.

This clonotype came up many times. The chain links TRBV11-2 to TRBJ2-7; weak D call: TRBD1 (5 bases). The CDR3 has 15 amino acids. Trimming left V 5 bases short and J 3 bases short, with 17 bases between. Germline V lookup: CDR1 SGHAT, CDR2 FQNNGV. The CDR3 DNA is TGTGCCAGCAGCATGGGGCGGAGAATGATCTACGAGCAGTACTTC. Translation: CASSMGRRMIYEQYF.

This clonotype showed up just a few times. The chain recombines TRBV25-1 with TRBJ2-7, with 11 bases fitting TRBD2. Germline CDR1 MGHDK, CDR2 SYGVNS. The ends lost 7 bases at V and 3 bases at J; junction bases unmatched: 8. The CDR3 has 15 residues. The CDR3 nucleotides read TGTGCCAGCACTGGGGCGACTAGCGGGAACTACGAGCAGTACTTC. It specifies CASTGATSGNYEQYF.

This clonotype was recorded a few times. This chain uses TRBV30 with TRBJ2-7; 8 nucleotides match TRBD2. Losses at the gene ends were 3 bases for V and 5 bases for J; bases not matched to a gene: 12. The germline gives CDR1 GTSNPN, CDR2 SVGIG (reference sequence). The CDR3 runs 15 residues. CDR3 residues: CAWSPRPGRGHEQYF. CDR3 bases: TGTGCCTGGAGCCCCCGACCCGGGAGGGGTCACGAGCAGTACTTC.

The genes are TRBV5-6 and TRBJ2-7; no firm D call. Germline-derived CDR1 and CDR2 are SGHDT and YYEEEE. The germline V and J ends were trimmed by 1 base and 6 bases, with 14 bases remaining between them. This CDR3 contains 14 residues. The CDR3 sequence: CASSLPGFKGEQYF. In DNA, the CDR3 is TGTGCCAGCAGCTTGCCAGGCTTTAAGGGCGAGCAGTACTTC.

Ten or more counts support this clonotype. CDR3 sequence reads: CASGKSTDTQYF. CDR3 DNA: TGTGCCAGCGGGAAGAGCACAGATACGCAGTATTTT. This sequence joins TRBV12-3 or TRBV12-4 and TRBJ2-3; no clear D gene. Trimming removed 8 bases from V and 0 bases from J, with 6 bases in between. The CDR3 extends over 12 amino acids.

This clonotype was seen a few times. V and J are TRBV9 and TRBJ1-3; perhaps TRBD1 as D (5 bases). Per the germline V gene, CDR1 is SGDLS and CDR2 is YYNGEE. Trimming pared 0 bases from V and 0 bases from J, leaving 7 bases between. The CDR3 loop spans 15 amino acids. For the CDR3, the DNA is TGTGCCAGCAGCGTAGAAGGGGTCTCTGGAAACACCATATATTTT. Residues: CASSVEGVSGNTIYF. The variable domain in full, with the rest retrieved from reference TRBV9 and TRBJ1-3, is DSGVTQTPKHLITATGQRVTLRCSPRSGDLSVYWYQQSLDQGLQFLIQYYNGEERAKGNILERFSAQQFPDLHSELNLSSLELGDSALYFCASSVEGVSGNTIYFGEGSWLTVV.

A few counts support this clonotype. The chain combines TRBV7-2 with TRBJ1-3; D is unresolved. V shed 5 bases and J shed 4 bases, with 6 bases lying between them. CDR1 is SGHTA and CDR2 is FQGNSA in the germline V gene. The CDR3 loop spans 12 amino acids. The CDR3 region has the DNA TGTGCCAGCAGCATACAGGGAAACACCATATATTTT. It translates to CASSIQGNTIYF.